The 30 T cell receptor beta chains reported below all come from one sample, sequenced in a study of blood T cell repertoires in COVID-19. The protocol was immunoSEQ multiplex PCR, while the TCRdb copy is restricted to in-frame clones and leaves out a portion. The data contain about 200,000 clones, over 75% of them singletons. The sample was peripheral blood. These receptors were taken from a man aged 45-65 years with acute or convalescent COVID-19.

The V call is TRBV20-1, the J call TRBJ2-1; the D gene is possibly TRBD1 (5 bases). The ends were cut back, 3 bases at V and 3 bases at J, with 18 bases in the middle. This CDR3 is built from 16 residues. Per the germline V gene, CDR1 is DFQATT and CDR2 is SNEGSKA (reference sequence). CDR3 loop: CSASRQSGRYYNEQFF. DNA for the CDR3: TGCAGTGCTAGTAGACAGTCCGGCCGATACTACAATGAGCAGTTCTTC.

The chain combines TRBV10-1 with TRBJ1-1; D remains ambiguous. CDR1 WNHNN and CDR2 SYGVQD come from the germline V gene (reference sequence). The CDR3 has 14 residues. The germline V and J ends were trimmed by 4 bases and 4 bases, with 13 bases remaining between them. In nucleotides, the CDR3 is TGCGCCAGCAGTGCCTCCCGGGTGAGCACTGAAGCTTTCTTT. Its translation: CASSASRVSTEAFF.

V is TRBV30 and J is TRBJ1-4; no clear D gene. The CDR3 is 13 residues long. Trimming took off 0 bases at V and 5 bases at J, with 7 bases between the two ends. Germline V lookup: CDR1 GTSNPN, CDR2 SVGIG (reference sequence). CDR3 loop: CAWSVQSNEKLFF. As DNA, the CDR3 is TGTGCCTGGAGTGTACAGTCGAATGAAAAACTGTTTTTT.

This clone was counted between two and nine times. This chain uses TRBV4-2 with TRBJ1-6; unclear D gene. CDR1 is LGHNA and CDR2 is YNFKEQ in the germline V gene. With 0 bases removed from V and 7 bases from J, the gap between germline ends came to 10 bases. This CDR3 is built from 15 residues. CDR3 bases: TGTGCCAGCAGCCAAGACGAAACGGTCAATTCACCCCTCCACTTT. Residues: CASSQDETVNSPLHF.

This clone showed up just a few times. The chain combines TRBV23-1 with TRBJ1-6, with a possible D match to TRBD1 (6 bases). TRBV23-1 is reported as an ORF; its role is uncertain. V was shortened by 6 bases and J by 6 bases, with 21 bases between the two germline ends. The CDR3 has 17 residues. The DNA for the CDR3 is TGCGCCAGCAGGGACTCGGGGGGCTCAGCGAGTAATTCACCCCTCCACTTT. This codes for CASRDSGGSASNSPLHF.

The chain carries TRBV10-2 and TRBJ1-1; no firm D call. The CDR3 spans 14 residues. The ends were cut back, 0 bases at V and 1 base at J, with 6 bases in the middle. Germline CDR1 reads WSHSY; CDR2 reads SAAADI. The CDR3 protein is CASSESRRNTEAFF. In DNA form, the CDR3 reads TGCGCCAGCAGTGAGTCGCGGCGGAACACTGAAGCTTTCTTT.

The rearrangement links TRBV6-6 to TRBJ1-3; no definite D call. V shed 8 bases and J shed 11 bases, with 10 bases lying between them. This CDR3 comprises 10 residues. CDR1 is MNHNY and CDR2 is SVGAGI in the germline V gene (reference sequence). This CDR3 is CASGSGAIYF. The CDR3 region has the DNA TGTGCCAGCGGATCAGGCGCCATATATTTT.

The chain couples TRBV6-5 to TRBJ2-2; TRBD2 agrees at 13 bases. Germline V CDR1 and CDR2: MNHEY, SVGAGI. V was clipped by 8 bases and J by 4 bases; unmatched bases: 4. The CDR3 totals 15 residues. The CDR3 DNA reads TGTGCCAGCCGGACTAGCGGGGGCATCACCGGGGAGCTGTTTTTT. Protein product: CASRTSGGITGELFF.

This sequence joins TRBV18 and TRBJ2-1, with 9 bases lining up with TRBD2. Germline values: CDR1 KGHSH, CDR2 LQKENI. The CDR3 runs 18 residues. J gave up 0 bases and V 5 bases, and 11 bases lay outside the gene matches. This CDR3 reads CASSSSGTSKSSYNEQFF. CDR3 coding DNA: TGTGCCAGCTCATCCTCCGGGACTAGCAAGAGCTCCTACAATGAGCAGTTCTTC. Supplemented by reference TRBV18 and TRBJ2-1, the full variable domain reads NAGVMQNPRHLVRRRGQEARLRCSPMKGHSHVYWYRQLPEEGLKFMVYLQKENIIDESGMPKERFSAEFPKEGPSILRIQQVVRGDSAAYFCASSSSGTSKSSYNEQFFGPGTRLTVL.

This rearrangement joins TRBV5-1 to TRBJ1-1, with TRBD1 matching 7 bases. This CDR3 has 19 amino acids. V shed 0 bases and J 3 bases; nucleotides not matched to a gene: 17. Germline-derived CDR1 and CDR2 are SGHRS and YFSETQ. This CDR3 reads CASSLGVGTVGKADTEAFF. The DNA for the CDR3 is TGCGCCAGCAGCTTGGGGGTGGGGACAGTCGGGAAAGCGGACACTGAAGCTTTCTTT.

This clone has just one count. The chain combines TRBV18 with TRBJ2-1; a weak D match, TRBD2 (7 bases). V was clipped by 6 bases and J by 2 bases, with 17 bases between them. The CDR3 totals 16 residues. Germline values: CDR1 KGHSH, CDR2 LQKENI. As DNA, the CDR3 is TGTGCCAGCTCCCCCCTGGGGCGGGGGCCCTACAATGAGCAGTTCTTC. This translates into CASSPLGRGPYNEQFF.

The V call is TRBV18, the J call TRBJ1-5; 9 bases are shared with TRBD1. V shed 3 bases and J 5 bases; nucleotides not matched to a gene: 5. CDR3 length: 15 amino acids. Per germline, CDR1 KGHSH and CDR2 LQKENI. CDR3 DNA sequence: TGTGCCAGCTCACCGGGGGGACAGGGCGATCAGCCCCAGCATTTT. Protein: CASSPGGQGDQPQHF.

The J gene is TRBJ2-1, the V gene TRBV10-1; possible D gene TRBD2, 5 bases. Germline loops: CDR1 WNHNN, CDR2 SYGVQD (reference sequence). Between the trimmed V and J ends, which lost 6 bases and 9 bases, there was a span of 15 bases. CDR3 length: 13 amino acids. The CDR3 sequence: CASSARGRGEQFF. The CDR3 DNA reads as TGCGCCAGCAGCGCGCGAGGGCGCGGTGAGCAGTTCTTC.

The rearrangement uses TRBV7-9 and TRBJ1-2, with D possibly TRBD1 on 6 matching bases. The V gene lost 5 bases and the J gene lost 7 bases, with 11 bases spanning the gap. The CDR3 consists of 12 residues. CDR1 is SEHNR, CDR2 FQNEAQ, per germline (reference sequence). In DNA, the CDR3 is TGTGCCAGCAGCCCGGGACAAAGTGGCTACACCTTC. Protein product: CASSPGQSGYTF.

The chain joins TRBV29-1 to TRBJ2-3; possibly TRBD1 for D (6 bases). The germline V gene has CDR1 SQVTM and CDR2 ANQGSEA. The CDR3 has 12 residues. V dropped 7 bases and J dropped 8 bases, with 16 bases sitting between them. The CDR3 loop reads CSGTVEQVTQYF. CDR3 sequence (DNA): TGCAGCGGGACAGTTGAACAGGTTACGCAGTATTTT.

This chain's CDR3 is CASSYREEDQPQHF. The CDR3 region has the DNA TGTGCCAGCAGTTACCGGGAGGAGGACCAGCCCCAGCATTTT. This chain uses TRBV6-2 or TRBV6-3 with TRBJ1-5; no clear D gene. The germline V gene encodes CDR1 MNHEY and CDR2 SVGEGT. This CDR3 region has 14 residues. V was clipped by 2 bases and J by 7 bases, with 12 bases between them.

The V call is TRBV18, the J call TRBJ2-5; 8 positions agree with TRBD1. CDR1 and CDR2 (germline): KGHSH, LQKENI. This CDR3 has 16 amino acids. After removal of 1 base from V and 5 bases from J, the junction contained 9 bases not matched to a gene. The CDR3 loop is CASSPRVQGARETQYF. In DNA, the CDR3 is TGTGCCAGCTCACCACGAGTGCAGGGGGCGCGGGAGACCCAGTACTTC. Drawing the rest from reference TRBV18 and TRBJ2-5, the complete variable domain is NAGVMQNPRHLVRRRGQEARLRCSPMKGHSHVYWYRQLPEEGLKFMVYLQKENIIDESGMPKERFSAEFPKEGPSILRIQQVVRGDSAAYFCASSPRVQGARETQYFGPGTRLLVL.

The CDR3 reads CAISGSGQGLKGYTF. For the CDR3, the DNA is TGTGCCATCAGTGGGTCGGGACAGGGTTTGAAGGGCTACACCTTC. This chain connects TRBV10-3 to TRBJ1-2, with 9 bases identical to TRBD1. The CDR3 contains 15 residues. Germline V CDR1 and CDR2: ENHRY, SYGVKD. Trimming took 4 bases from V and 8 from J; bases not matched to a gene: 11.

V and J are TRBV5-1 and TRBJ1-3, with 9 bases that match TRBD1. The CDR3 contains 15 residues. CDR1 SGHRS and CDR2 YFSETQ come from the germline V gene. V was pared by 4 bases and J by 4 bases, with 6 bases of the junction left unmatched. In DNA, the CDR3 is TGCGCCAGCAGCGTTCCCGGGACAGGGGGAAACACCATATATTTT. It translates to CASSVPGTGGNTIYF.

The V and J genes are TRBV14 and TRBJ2-1; the D gene is possibly TRBD2 (5 bases). Trimming cost V 1 base and J 4 bases, with 17 bases left between them. The CDR3 contains 17 residues. Germline values: CDR1 SGHDN, CDR2 FVKESK. The CDR3 DNA follows: TGTGCCAGCAGCCAAGGGAGGTGGACCCTGGGGTACAATGAGCAGTTCTTC. It encodes CASSQGRWTLGYNEQFF.

The rearrangement uses TRBV18 and TRBJ1-1, with a possible D match to TRBD1 (5 bases). Trimming removed 3 bases at V and 11 bases at J, with 19 bases between. The germline gives CDR1 KGHSH, CDR2 LQKENI. This CDR3 region has 14 residues. CDR3 in amino acids: CASSPVNQGSGAFF. In DNA form, the CDR3 reads TGTGCCAGCTCACCTGTTAATCAGGGCTCTGGGGCTTTCTTT.

The chain combines TRBV3-1 (or the pseudogene TRBV3-2) with TRBJ1-1; 7 bases match TRBD1. CDR3 length: 15 amino acids. Trimming removed 3 bases from V and 1 base from J; junction bases left unmatched: 5. Per the germline V gene, CDR1 is LGHDT and CDR2 is YNNKEL (reference sequence). CDR3 nucleotides: TGTGCCAGCAGCCATTTCCGGGACAGGAACACTGAAGCTTTCTTT. This translates into CASSHFRDRNTEAFF.

This clone occurred once. J is TRBJ2-3 and V is TRBV5-6, with D maybe TRBD1 (6 bases). This CDR3 has 14 residues. Trimming took off 1 base at V and 4 bases at J, with 10 bases between the two ends. The germline V gene has CDR1 SGHDT and CDR2 YYEEEE. The CDR3 loop reads CASSLSSGADTQYF. As DNA, the CDR3 is TGTGCCAGCAGCTTGTCGTCAGGGGCAGATACGCAGTATTTT.

This clone has more than one count but fewer than ten. The chain carries TRBV12-3 or TRBV12-4 and TRBJ1-2; D call uncertain. Trimming took 3 bases from V and 6 from J, leaving 8 bases between them. This CDR3 is 12 amino acids long. DNA of the CDR3: TGTGCCAGCAGTTTCTACGGGGATGGCTACACCTTC. The encoded protein is CASSFYGDGYTF.

This chain links TRBV30 with TRBJ1-4; a weak D match, TRBD1 (6 bases). The ends were cut back, 2 bases at V and 8 bases at J, with 21 bases in the middle. The CDR3 has 16 amino acids. The germline CDR1 and CDR2 sequences are GTSNPN and SVGIG (reference sequence). The CDR3 here is CAWSSRGGGTLEKLFF. DNA of the CDR3: TGTGCCTGGAGTTCCCGAGGGGGGGGCACTCTCGAAAAACTGTTTTTT. Looking up the rest from reference TRBV30 and TRBJ1-4 gives the full variable domain: SQTIHQWPATLVQPVGSPLSLECTVEGTSNPNLYWYRQAAGRGLQLLFYSVGIGQISSEVPQNLSASRPQDRQFILSSKKLLLSDSGFYLCAWSSRGGGTLEKLFFGSGTQLSVL.

The chain links TRBV18 to TRBJ1-2; 8 nucleotides agree with TRBD1. The CDR3 runs to 15 residues. Germline V lookup: CDR1 KGHSH, CDR2 LQKENI. J gave up 7 bases and V 5 bases, and 12 bases lay outside the gene matches. The CDR3 DNA follows: TGTGCCAGCTCAGCCCCCGACAGGGGCGCAGGTGGCTACACCTTC. Amino acid sequence: CASSAPDRGAGGYTF.

This sequence joins TRBV5-6 and TRBJ2-2; 8 bases map to TRBD2. The V gene end was trimmed by 6 bases and the J gene end by 0 bases; junction bases not matched to a gene: 7. Germline assignment: CDR1 SGHDT and CDR2 YYEEEE. This CDR3 is 16 amino acids long. This chain's CDR3 is CASNLLAATNTGELFF. The CDR3, as DNA: TGTGCCAGCAATTTACTAGCGGCTACGAACACCGGGGAGCTGTTTTTT.

This chain uses TRBV19 with TRBJ1-6, with D perhaps matching TRBD1 (6 bases). The CDR3 covers 15 residues. V dropped 7 bases and J dropped 4 bases, with 14 bases sitting between them. Germline values: CDR1 LNHDA, CDR2 SQIVND (reference sequence). DNA of the CDR3: TGTGCCAGTACCGACTCAACAGGGTATAATTCACCCCTCCACTTT. Translated: CASTDSTGYNSPLHF.

This clone was seen a handful of times. The chain employs TRBV2 and TRBJ1-1; D ambiguous. CDR3 length: 14 amino acids. CDR1 SNHLY and CDR2 FYNNEI come from the germline V gene. The germline V and J ends were trimmed by 3 bases and 2 bases, with 10 bases remaining between them. The CDR3 coding sequence is TGTGCCAGCAGTGATCTAGGGAGAAACACTGAAGCTTTCTTT. Encoded protein: CASSDLGRNTEAFF.

The CDR3 loop is CASSFGGATDTQYF. Written as DNA, the CDR3 is TGTGCCAGCAGCTTTGGGGGGGCCACAGATACGCAGTATTTT. The chain uses TRBV7-2 and TRBJ2-3; TRBD2 is a possible D gene (7 bases). V lost 3 bases and J 2 bases, leaving 9 bases between the germline ends. CDR1 and CDR2 from the germline V gene are SGHTA and FQGNSA. The CDR3 contains 14 residues. Full variable domain (missing parts from reference TRBV7-2 and TRBJ2-3): GAGVSQSPSNKVTEKGKDVELRCDPISGHTALYWYRQSLGQGLEFLIYFQGNSAPDKSGLPSDRFSAERTGGSVSTLTIQRTQQEDSAVYLCASSFGGATDTQYFGPGTRLTVL.